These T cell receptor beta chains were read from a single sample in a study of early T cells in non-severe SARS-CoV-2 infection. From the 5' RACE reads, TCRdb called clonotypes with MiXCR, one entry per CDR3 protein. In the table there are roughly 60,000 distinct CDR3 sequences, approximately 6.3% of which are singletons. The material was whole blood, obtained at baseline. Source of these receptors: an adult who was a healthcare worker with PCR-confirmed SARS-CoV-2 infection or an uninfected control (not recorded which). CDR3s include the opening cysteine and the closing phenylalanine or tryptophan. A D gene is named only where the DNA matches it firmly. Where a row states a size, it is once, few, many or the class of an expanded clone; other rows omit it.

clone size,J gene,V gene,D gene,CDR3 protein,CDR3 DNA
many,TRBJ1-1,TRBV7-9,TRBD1,CASSLRQGGEAFF,TGTGCCAGCAGCCTAAGACAGGGCGGAGAAGCTTTCTTT
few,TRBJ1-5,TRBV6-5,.,CASSYGADSNQPQHF,TGTGCCAGCAGTTACGGGGCAGATAGCAATCAGCCCCAGCATTTT
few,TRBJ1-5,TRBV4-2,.,CASSQGVWGGNQPQHF,TGTGCCAGCAGCCAAGGAGTTTGGGGAGGCAATCAGCCCCAGCATTTT
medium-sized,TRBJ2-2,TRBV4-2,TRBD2,CASSQGLAANTGELFF,TGTGCCAGCAGCCAAGGACTAGCGGCGAACACCGGGGAGCTGTTTTTT
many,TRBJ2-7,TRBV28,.,CASSLIGGGYEQYF,TGTGCCAGCAGTTTAATTGGGGGCGGCTACGAGCAGTACTTC
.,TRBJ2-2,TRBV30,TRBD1,CAWRGTGDFGELFF,TGTGCCTGGAGGGGGACAGGGGATTTCGGGGAGCTGTTTTTT
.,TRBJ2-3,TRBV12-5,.,CASGLGPSTDTQYF,TGTGCTAGTGGTTTGGGACCTAGCACAGATACGCAGTATTTT
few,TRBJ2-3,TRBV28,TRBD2,CASSLLAGENTDTQYF,TGTGCCAGCAGTTTATTAGCGGGGGAGAACACAGATACGCAGTATTTT
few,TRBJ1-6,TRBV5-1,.,CASSLEVGPRINSPLHF,TGCGCCAGCAGCTTGGAGGTAGGGCCTCGCATTAATTCACCCCTCCACTTT
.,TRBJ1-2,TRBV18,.,CASSDQDGYTF,TGTGCCAGCTCCGATCAAGATGGCTACACCTTC
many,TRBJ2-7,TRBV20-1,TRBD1,CSARTGSSYEQYF,TGCAGTGCTCGGACAGGGAGCTCCTACGAGCAGTACTTC
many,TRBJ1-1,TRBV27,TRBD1,CASSLTQTGGTEAFF,TGTGCCAGCAGTTTAACACAAACAGGGGGCACTGAAGCTTTCTTT
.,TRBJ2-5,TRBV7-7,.,CASSSDRTETQYF,TGTGCCAGCAGCTCTGACCGGACGGAGACCCAGTACTTC
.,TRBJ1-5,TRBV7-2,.,CVSSPPGGVDQPQHF,TGTGTCAGCAGCCCTCCCGGGGGGGTCGATCAGCCCCAGCATTTT
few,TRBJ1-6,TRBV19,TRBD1,CASSPRGTETSPLHF,TGTGCCAGTAGTCCCCGCGGGACAGAGACTTCACCCCTCCACTTT
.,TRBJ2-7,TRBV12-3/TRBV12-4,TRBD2,CASSLELAGGPYEQYF,TGTGCCAGCAGTTTGGAACTAGCGGGGGGGCCGTACGAGCAGTACTTC
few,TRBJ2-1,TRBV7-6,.,CASSSPSTGGGGSYNEQFF,TGTGCCAGCAGCTCCCCATCGACTGGGGGGGGCGGATCCTACAATGAGCAGTTCTTC
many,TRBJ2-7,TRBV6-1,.,CASSESREYEQYF,TGTGCCAGCAGTGAAAGCCGAGAATACGAGCAGTACTTC
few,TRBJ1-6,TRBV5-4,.,CASSLEWGVNSPLHF,TGTGCCAGCAGCTTGGAGTGGGGGGTTAATTCACCCCTCCACTTT
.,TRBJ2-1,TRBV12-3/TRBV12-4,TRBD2,CASSPAGLAFNEQFF,TGTGCCAGCAGCCCCGCGGGACTAGCGTTCAATGAGCAGTTCTTC
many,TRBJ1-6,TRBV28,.,CASSLWDRRSSYNSPLHF,TGTGCCAGCAGTTTATGGGACCGTAGGAGCTCCTATAATTCACCCCTCCACTTT
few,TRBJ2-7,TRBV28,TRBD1,CASSYTTGGNYEQYF,TGTGCCAGCAGTTATACGACAGGGGGCAACTACGAGCAGTACTTC
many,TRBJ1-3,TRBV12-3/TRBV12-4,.,CASSFRPDPSGNTIYF,TGTGCCAGCAGTTTTCGGCCAGACCCCTCTGGAAACACCATATATTTT
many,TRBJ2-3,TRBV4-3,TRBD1,CASSQVDRGAQNTQYF,TGCGCCAGCAGCCAGGTGGACAGGGGCGCACAAAATACGCAGTATTTT
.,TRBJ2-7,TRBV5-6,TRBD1,CASSGRGTGVKYF,TGTGCCAGCAGCGGGCGCGGGACAGGAGTTAAGTACTTC
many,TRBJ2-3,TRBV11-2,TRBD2,CASSLSLAVSTSTDTQYF,TGTGCCAGCAGCTTAAGCCTAGCGGTCTCAACTAGCACAGATACGCAGTATTTT
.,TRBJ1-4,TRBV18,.,CASSPGGSEKLFF,TGTGCCAGCTCACCAGGGGGCTCGGAAAAACTGTTTTTT
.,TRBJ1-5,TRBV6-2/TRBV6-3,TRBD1,CASSYSGSGTGFNQPQHF,TGTGCCAGCAGTTACTCAGGATCCGGGACAGGCTTCAATCAGCCCCAGCATTTT
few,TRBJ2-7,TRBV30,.,CAWSVEGAYEQYF,TGTGCCTGGAGTGTAGAGGGGGCCTACGAGCAGTACTTC
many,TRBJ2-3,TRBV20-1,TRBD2,CSAGNPAGVGADTQYF,TGCAGTGCTGGTAACCCAGCGGGGGTAGGGGCAGATACGCAGTATTTT
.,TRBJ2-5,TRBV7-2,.,CASSLASYQETQYF,TGTGCCAGCAGCTTAGCTTCGTACCAAGAGACCCAGTACTTC
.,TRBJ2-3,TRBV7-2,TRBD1,CASSLDRGGTDTQYF,TGTGCCAGCAGCCTGGACAGGGGCGGGACAGATACGCAGTATTTT
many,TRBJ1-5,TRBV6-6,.,CASAGGLGNQPQHF,TGTGCCAGCGCGGGGGGGCTCGGCAATCAGCCCCAGCATTTT
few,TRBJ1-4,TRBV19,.,CASSTKPGNEKLFF,TGTGCCAGTAGTACTAAACCAGGGAACGAAAAACTGTTTTTT
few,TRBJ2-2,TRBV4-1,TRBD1,CASSQDWGQRDTGELFF,TGCGCCAGCAGCCAAGATTGGGGACAGCGAGACACCGGGGAGCTGTTTTTT
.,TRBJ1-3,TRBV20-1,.,CSARTGSSGNTIYF,TGCAGTGCTAGAACCGGGAGCTCTGGAAACACCATATATTTT
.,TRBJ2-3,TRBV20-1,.,CSARAPDRSTDTQYF,TGCAGTGCTAGAGCCCCAGACAGGAGCACAGATACGCAGTATTTT
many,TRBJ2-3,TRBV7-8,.,CASSQRVFTDTQYF,TGTGCCAGCAGTCAGCGGGTTTTCACAGATACGCAGTATTTT
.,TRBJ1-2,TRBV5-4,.,CASSLEVGFYGYTF,TGTGCCAGCAGCTTGGAGGTCGGATTCTATGGCTACACCTTC
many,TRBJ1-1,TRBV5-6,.,CASSLGQPTEAFF,TGTGCCAGCAGCTTGGGTCAGCCCACTGAAGCTTTCTTT
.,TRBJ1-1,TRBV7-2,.,CASSNRIDYTEAFF,TGTGCCAGCAGCAACAGGATTGATTACACTGAAGCTTTCTTT
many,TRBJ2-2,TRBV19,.,CASTKIQGNGELFF,TGTGCCAGTACCAAGATCCAGGGAAACGGGGAGCTGTTTTTT
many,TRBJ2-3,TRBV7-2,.,CASAGTTWTDTQYF,TGTGCCAGCGCGGGGACAACATGGACAGATACGCAGTATTTT
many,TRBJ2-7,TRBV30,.,CAWSGPYEQYF,TGTGCCTGGAGTGGGCCCTACGAGCAGTACTTC
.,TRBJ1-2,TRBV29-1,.,CSVEYWGNYGYTF,TGCAGCGTTGAGTATTGGGGGAACTATGGCTACACCTTC
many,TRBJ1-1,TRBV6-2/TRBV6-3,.,CASSYSADLNTEAFF,TGTGCCAGCAGTTACTCGGCGGATCTGAACACTGAAGCTTTCTTT
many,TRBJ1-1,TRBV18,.,CASSPRGDVNTEAFF,TGTGCCAGCTCACCACGTGGGGACGTGAACACTGAAGCTTTCTTT
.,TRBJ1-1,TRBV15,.,CATSKRGTLTEAFF,TGTGCCACCAGCAAACGGGGGACACTGACTGAAGCTTTCTTT
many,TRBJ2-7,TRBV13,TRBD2,CASSFRGGSFNEQYF,TGTGCCAGCAGCTTTCGGGGAGGGAGCTTCAACGAGCAGTACTTC
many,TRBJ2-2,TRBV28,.,CASSFRGTGELFF,TGTGCCAGCAGTTTCCGGGGGACCGGGGAGCTGTTTTTT
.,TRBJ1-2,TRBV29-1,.,CSVADSAGIHNYGYTF,TGCAGCGTTGCAGATTCGGCAGGGATCCATAACTATGGCTACACCTTC
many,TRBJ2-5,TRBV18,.,CASSGTPQETQYF,TGTGCCAGCTCAGGGACACCCCAAGAGACCCAGTACTTC
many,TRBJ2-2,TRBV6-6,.,CASSYMGTGELFF,TGTGCCAGCAGTTACATGGGCACCGGGGAGCTGTTTTTT
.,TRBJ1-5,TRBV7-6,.,CASSFGLNQPQHF,TGTGCCAGCAGCTTCGGGTTAAATCAGCCCCAGCATTTT
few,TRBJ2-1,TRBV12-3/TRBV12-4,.,CASSLMSGSEQFF,TGTGCCAGCAGTTTAATGTCTGGGAGTGAACAGTTCTTC
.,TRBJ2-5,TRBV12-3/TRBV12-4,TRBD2,CASSLVLAGGPLEETQYF,TGTGCCAGCAGTTTAGTGCTAGCGGGGGGGCCTTTGGAAGAGACCCAGTACTTC